Following are 32 T cell receptor beta chains from one sample sequenced in a study of shared clonotypes between healthy human individuals. Using immunoSEQ multiplex PCR, the repertoire was profiled, and TCRdb retains in-frame clones only, with some absent. The sample includes some 690,000 clones, around 90% of them seen just once. What was sequenced was memory CD8+ T cells from PBMCs. Subset defined: CD45RO+ cells pooled with CCR7-negative TemRA cells. The receptors originated from a man aged 18 to 30 in good health. Some clones in this sample may be carry-over from other donors' samples.

The chain is built from TRBV11-2 and TRBJ2-3; possible D gene TRBD1, 6 bases. The germline CDR1 and CDR2 sequences are SGHAT and FQNNGV. This CDR3 has 16 amino acids. V was pared by 6 bases and J by 6 bases, with 22 bases between. CDR3 loop: CASSSNDRNVWDTQYF. In DNA form, the CDR3 reads TGTGCCAGCAGTTCGAACGACAGGAACGTTTGGGATACGCAGTATTTT.

The chain employs TRBV29-1 and TRBJ2-1, with a possible D match to TRBD1 (8 bases). Deletions cut 4 bases from V and 4 bases from J, with 20 bases between. Germline CDR1 and CDR2: SQVTM and ANQGSEA. This CDR3 has 16 residues. Here the CDR3 DNA reads TGCAGCGTTGGACAGGGGAGGACTAGAGAATACAATGAGCAGTTCTTC. It is translated as CSVGQGRTREYNEQFF.

This rearrangement joins TRBV6-1 to TRBJ2-7, with 7 nucleotides matching TRBD1. The germline V gene encodes CDR1 MNHNS and CDR2 SASEGT. The CDR3 loop spans 15 amino acids. Trimming cost V 0 bases and J 7 bases; bases outside gene matches: 9. The CDR3 DNA sequence: TGTGCCAGCAGTGAAGCCTCGGACAGGTTGAGTGAGCAGTACTTC. Residues: CASSEASDRLSEQYF.

On this clone: This may be a read error: a much more frequent sequence differs by one nucleotide. This chain connects TRBV5-1 to TRBJ2-1; TRBD2 agrees at 7 bases. Germline V gene data show CDR1 as SGHRS and CDR2 as YFSETQ. Germline trimming cut 0 bases from V and 1 base from J; bases unmatched to any gene: 1. CDR3 length: 15 residues. Here the CDR3 reads CASSLDSGSYNEQFF. CDR3 DNA sequence: TGCGCCAGCAGCTTGGATAGCGGGTCCTACAATGAGCAGTTCTTC.

V and J are TRBV11-2 and TRBJ1-1, with 9 bases that match TRBD1. V shed 11 bases and J 7 bases; nucleotides not matched to a gene: 29. The CDR3 consists of 19 residues. Germline lookup yields CDR1 SGHAT and CDR2 FQNNGV. This CDR3 reads CAVLLRTGEDVGAPLEAFF. CDR3 nucleotides: TGTGCCGTGCTCCTCAGGACAGGGGAGGACGTGGGGGCCCCCCTTGAAGCTTTCTTT.

This chain connects TRBV27 to TRBJ1-2; no clear D. CDR3 length: 12 residues. The V end lost 8 bases, the J end lost 8 bases, and 15 bases lay between the germline ends. Germline V gene lookup returns CDR1 MNHEY and CDR2 SMNVEV (reference sequence). In DNA form, the CDR3 reads TGTGCCAGCGGCTTAAAAGGCGGCGGCTACACCTTC. Translating it yields CASGLKGGGYTF.

The rearrangement joins TRBV7-9 to TRBJ2-1, with TRBD2 matching over 13 bases. V shed 5 bases, J shed 0 bases, and the junction held 10 bases outside the gene matches. CDR1 is SEHNR and CDR2 is FQNEAQ in the germline V gene (reference sequence). The CDR3 totals 19 residues. CDR3 sequence reads: CASSPTGTSGASSYNEQFF. The CDR3 nucleotides are TGTGCCAGCAGCCCGACCGGGACTAGCGGGGCTAGCTCCTACAATGAGCAGTTCTTC.

This chain uses TRBV2 with TRBJ2-5; 12 bases line up with TRBD2. V shed 3 bases, J shed 4 bases, and the junction held 12 bases outside the gene matches. The CDR3 has 18 amino acids. Germline V lookup: CDR1 SNHLY, CDR2 FYNNEI. Written as DNA, the CDR3 is TGTGCCAGCAGTGATGGGCTAGCGGGAGGGCCTTTGGGAGAGACCCAGTACTTC. Translation: CASSDGLAGGPLGETQYF.

V is TRBV9 and J is TRBJ1-2; 12 positions agree with TRBD1. The V segment lost 3 bases and the J segment 7 bases; nucleotides outside the gene matches: 7. Germline V gives CDR1 SGDLS, CDR2 YYNGEE. The CDR3 covers 15 residues. The CDR3 sequence: CASSAPGQGALGYTF. The CDR3 DNA is TGTGCCAGCAGCGCCCCGGGACAGGGGGCGCTTGGCTACACCTTC.

The chain combines TRBV7-2 with TRBJ1-5; TRBD1 matches at 7 bases. This CDR3 spans 16 amino acids. From germline, CDR1 is SGHTA and CDR2 FQGNSA. V lost 3 bases, J lost 0 bases, and 5 bases stayed unmatched. The CDR3 nucleotides are TGTGCCAGCAGCTTCGGGGGACAGACTAGCAATCAGCCCCAGCATTTT. As protein: CASSFGGQTSNQPQHF.

The chain carries TRBV5-1 and TRBJ2-1; 14 positions match TRBD2. Per germline, CDR1 SGHRS and CDR2 YFSETQ. V lost 4 bases and J lost 4; bases outside the gene matches: 1. This CDR3 region has 15 residues. The CDR3 DNA follows: TGCGCCAGCAGCGGGACTAGCGGGGGTTACAATGAGCAGTTCTTC. It yields the protein CASSGTSGGYNEQFF.

The rearrangement joins TRBV27 to TRBJ1-4; D not resolved. Germline V gene data show CDR1 as MNHEY and CDR2 as SMNVEV (reference sequence). The CDR3 covers 14 residues. With 3 bases removed from V and 3 bases from J, the gap between germline ends came to 8 bases. CDR3 in DNA: TGTGCCAGCAGTTTCATCGGGTCTAATGAAAAACTGTTTTTT. Protein: CASSFIGSNEKLFF.

This sequence joins TRBV7-3 and TRBJ2-1, with D uncertain. Trimming left V 2 bases short and J 7 bases short, with 9 bases between. The CDR3 covers 13 residues. CDR1 is SGHTA, CDR2 FQGTGA, per germline. The CDR3 bases are TGTGCCAGCAGCTTATCACGGAGTAATGAGCAGTTCTTC. This codes for CASSLSRSNEQFF.

The V and J genes are TRBV6-6 and TRBJ2-7; a possible D gene is TRBD2 (5 bases). This CDR3 is built from 12 residues. Germline V gene lookup returns CDR1 MNHNY and CDR2 SVGAGI (reference sequence). The ends were cut back, 6 bases at V and 7 bases at J, with 13 bases in the middle. The CDR3 region has the DNA TGTGCCAGCAGGGAAGACTTAGCGGAGCAGTACTTC. Translation gives CASREDLAEQYF.

The chain uses TRBV29-1 and TRBJ1-2, with no clear D. This CDR3 contains 14 residues. Germline V lookup: CDR1 SQVTM, CDR2 ANQGSEA. The V gene lost 5 bases and the J gene lost 0 bases, with 13 bases spanning the gap. CDR3 nucleotides: TGCAGCGTTCGAACGGCCCCTACTAACTATGGCTACACCTTC. Its translation: CSVRTAPTNYGYTF.

The genes are TRBV2 and TRBJ2-7; D gene uncertain. V shed 6 bases and J shed 3 bases, with 12 bases lying between them. The germline CDR1 and CDR2 sequences are SNHLY and FYNNEI. The CDR3 contains 13 residues. The CDR3 bases are TGTGCCAGCAGGCCCTCTCGAGGCTACGAGCAGTACTTC. Translating gives CASRPSRGYEQYF.

The rearrangement uses TRBV6-1 and TRBJ2-1, with TRBD1 as a possible D gene (6 bases). The germline V and J ends were trimmed by 3 bases and 8 bases, with 17 bases remaining between them. The germline V gene has CDR1 MNHNS and CDR2 SASEGT. This CDR3 comprises 15 residues. For the CDR3, the DNA is TGTGCCAGCAGTGATCCCCAGGGGATAGGTGATGAGCAGTTCTTC. Protein product: CASSDPQGIGDEQFF.

This rearrangement joins TRBV6-4 to TRBJ2-6, with a weak D call TRBD2 (5 bases). CDR1 and CDR2 (germline): MRHNA, SNTAGT. Trimming shortened V by 4 bases and J by 0 bases, and 16 bases separated the two germline ends. CDR3 size: 18 residues. In nucleotides, the CDR3 is TGTGCCAGCAGTGCGGAACGGGATTCTTACTCTGGGGCCAACGTCCTGACTTTC. Protein sequence: CASSAERDSYSGANVLTF.

The V gene is TRBV7-3, the J gene TRBJ2-7, with D perhaps TRBD2 (7 bases). CDR1 is SGHTA, CDR2 FQGTGA, per germline. The CDR3 runs 15 residues. Trimming stripped 3 bases from V and 3 bases from J, with 15 bases between. CDR3 DNA sequence: TGTGCCAGCAGCTTGGGGGCTAGCGGTTTCTACGAGCAGTACTTC. Translating it yields CASSLGASGFYEQYF.

About this clone: Other DNA sequences in the same sample also yield this CDR3. The chain has TRBV11-2 and TRBJ2-7; 7 bases agree with TRBD2. This CDR3 is 14 amino acids long. After removal of 5 bases from V and 3 bases from J, the junction contained 7 bases not matched to a gene. Germline values: CDR1 SGHAT, CDR2 FQNNGV. The CDR3 here is CASSPAGPYYEQYF. The CDR3 DNA reads as TGTGCCAGCAGCCCAGCGGGACCCTACTACGAGCAGTACTTC.

The rearrangement links TRBV7-9 to TRBJ2-1, with unresolved D. Trimming took off 1 base at V and 5 bases at J, with 9 bases between the two ends. Germline V CDR1 and CDR2: SEHNR, FQNEAQ (reference sequence). CDR3 size: 14 residues. CDR3 bases: TGTGCCAGCAGCTTAGTACTAAATCACAATGAGCAGTTCTTC. It yields the protein CASSLVLNHNEQFF.

The V call is TRBV10-2, the J call TRBJ2-5; possibly TRBD2 for D (6 bases). This CDR3 spans 13 amino acids. Germline-derived CDR1 and CDR2 are WSHSY and SAAADI. V shed 6 bases and J shed 1 base, with 9 bases lying between them. The CDR3 DNA is TGCGCCAGCAGCGAGGGACTCCAAGAGACCCAGTACTTC. Encoded protein: CASSEGLQETQYF.

The rearrangement links TRBV7-9 to TRBJ1-2; unclear D gene. CDR1 SEHNR and CDR2 FQNEAQ come from the germline V gene (reference sequence). V lost 2 bases to trimming and J lost 8 bases, with 9 bases between them. The CDR3 totals 12 residues. CDR3 nucleotide sequence: TGTGCCAGCAGCTTACCGGGATCGGGCTACACCTTC. Encoded protein: CASSLPGSGYTF.

CDR3 loop: CATSGGSSYNEQFF. In DNA form, the CDR3 reads TGTGCCACCAGCGGCGGGAGCTCCTACAATGAGCAGTTCTTC. The V and J genes are TRBV15 and TRBJ2-1; 7 positions match TRBD2. CDR3 length: 14 residues. Germline CDR1 and CDR2: LNHNV and YYDKDF (reference sequence). V shed 5 bases, J shed 0 bases, and the junction held 1 base outside the gene matches. Filled out from reference TRBV15 and TRBJ2-1, the complete variable domain reads DAMVIQNPRYQVTQFGKPVTLSCSQTLNHNVMYWYQQKSSQAPKLLFHYYDKDFNNEADTPDNFQSRRPNTSFCFLDIRSPGLGDTAMYLCATSGGSSYNEQFFGPGTRLTVL.

This chain uses TRBV21-1 with TRBJ1-5. TRBV21-1 is deemed a pseudogene. This CDR3 region has 18 residues. CDR3 amino acids: CASSKRGGTAYPNQPQHF. Written as DNA, the CDR3 is TGTGCCAGCAGCAAAAGGGGAGGGACGGCGTACCCCAATCAGCCCCAGCATTTT.

The rearrangement links TRBV10-3 to TRBJ2-1; 14 bases align to TRBD2. J gave up 10 bases and V 2 bases, and 10 bases lay outside the gene matches. The CDR3 has 17 amino acids. Germline V lookup: CDR1 ENHRY, CDR2 SYGVKD. The CDR3 sequence is CAISETGLAGVECEQFF. For the CDR3, the DNA is TGTGCCATCAGTGAGACGGGACTAGCGGGAGTAGAGTGCGAGCAGTTCTTC.

CDR3 protein: CASSLEPGTEETYEQYF. CDR3 sequence (DNA): TGCGCCAGCAGCTTGGAGCCCGGGACAGAAGAGACCTACGAGCAGTACTTC. V usage is TRBV5-1 and J usage is TRBJ2-7, with 7 nucleotides matching TRBD1. The CDR3 is 17 residues long. The ends lost 0 bases at V and 2 bases at J; junction bases unmatched: 11. The V gene's germline CDR1 is SGHRS and CDR2 YFSETQ.

Concerning this clone itself: A far larger clone is only one base removed, so a read error is likely. The chain has TRBV28 and TRBJ1-1; D unclear. CDR1 and CDR2 (germline): MDHEN, SYDVKM. The CDR3 loop spans 14 amino acids. Deletions cut 5 bases from V and 3 bases from J, with 13 bases between. CDR3 loop: CASSIRLMYTEAFF. Here the CDR3 DNA reads TGTGCCAGCAGTATCAGGCTTATGTACACTGAAGCTTTCTTT.

The gene calls are TRBV11-2 and TRBJ2-7, with unresolved D. Germline V gene lookup returns CDR1 SGHAT and CDR2 FQNNGV. V was clipped by 5 bases and J by 6 bases, with 11 bases between them. The CDR3 contains 12 residues. In nucleotides, the CDR3 is TGTGCCAGCAGCGGAATAGCTGTCGAGCAGTACTTC. Translation: CASSGIAVEQYF.

The chain combines TRBV27 with TRBJ2-7; 12 bases line up with TRBD1. The germline V gene has CDR1 MNHEY and CDR2 SMNVEV (reference sequence). The CDR3 consists of 14 residues. The ends lost 5 bases at V and 6 bases at J; junction bases unmatched: 5. The CDR3 DNA reads TGTGCCAGCAGTCCCGGGACAGGGGGCGGCGAGCAGTACTTC. Translated: CASSPGTGGGEQYF.

In this sample, this clone turned up once. The chain uses TRBV5-8 and TRBJ2-2; weak D call: TRBD1 (5 bases). This CDR3 is 17 amino acids long. Between the trimmed V and J ends, which lost 10 bases and 0 bases, there was a span of 22 bases. Germline CDR1 and CDR2: SGHTS and YDEGEE. For the CDR3, the DNA is TGTGCCCCCTCGGGTACGGACATAGAACCGAACACCGGGGAGCTGTTTTTT. It yields the protein CAPSGTDIEPNTGELFF.

The gene calls are TRBV5-1 and TRBJ1-5; D is unresolved. The CDR3 sequence is 15 residues long. Germline lookup yields CDR1 SGHRS and CDR2 YFSETQ. V was trimmed by 0 bases and J by 0 bases, leaving 7 bases between them. CDR3 loop: CASSLGESSNQPQHF. Written as DNA, the CDR3 is TGCGCCAGCAGCTTGGGGGAAAGTAGCAATCAGCCCCAGCATTTT.